The 28 T cell receptor beta chains presented below share a single source sample, sequenced in a study of early T cells in non-severe SARS-CoV-2 infection. TCRdb reprocessed the 5' RACE reads via MiXCR and lists one record per CDR3 protein. The sample records approximately 56,000 distinct CDR3 sequences, roughly 16% being singletons. Sequenced material: whole blood, taken at baseline. The receptors shown here come from an adult who was a healthcare worker with PCR-confirmed SARS-CoV-2 infection or an uninfected control (not recorded which).

This clonotype was picked up a small number of times. This CDR3 is CASSRQGINQPQHF. The CDR3 nucleotides read TGTGCCAGCAGCCGACAGGGAATCAATCAGCCCCAGCATTTT. The chain is built from TRBV13 and TRBJ1-5; 7 bases align to TRBD1. The J segment lost 3 bases and the V segment lost 5 bases, leaving 4 bases of the junction unmatched. There are 14 residues in the CDR3. The germline gives CDR1 PRHDT, CDR2 FYEKMQ (reference sequence).

The CDR3 nucleotides read TGCAGTGGGAGCGACAGAAGAGGATCCTACGAGCAGTACTTC. Protein: CSGSDRRGSYEQYF. The chain carries TRBV20-1 and TRBJ2-7; tentative D call: TRBD1 (5 bases). CDR3 length: 14 residues. Germline V gene lookup returns CDR1 DFQATT and CDR2 SNEGSKA (reference sequence). Trimming took off 7 bases at V and 1 base at J, with 17 bases between the two ends.

V usage is TRBV15 and J usage is TRBJ2-7; TRBD1 might be the D (6 bases). CDR1 is LNHNV, CDR2 YYDKDF, per germline (reference sequence). This CDR3 is built from 15 residues. V was shortened by 5 bases and J by 2 bases, with 16 bases between the two germline ends. The CDR3 nucleotides are TGTGCCACCAGCCGTCCGGGGACATCTACCTACGAGCAGTACTTC. This codes for CATSRPGTSTYEQYF.

The J gene is TRBJ1-2, the V gene TRBV28; D uncertain. CDR1 MDHEN and CDR2 SYDVKM come from the germline V gene. V was cut by 2 bases and J by 3 bases, with 4 bases left in between. This CDR3 is built from 12 residues. The CDR3 here is CASSLRDYGYTF. In DNA form, the CDR3 reads TGTGCCAGCAGTTTAAGAGACTATGGCTACACCTTC.

This clonotype has only a few counts. This chain links TRBV28 with TRBJ2-7; D may match TRBD1 or TRBD2 (5 bases each). V lost 5 bases and J lost 5, with 16 bases in between. Per the germline V gene, CDR1 is MDHEN and CDR2 is SYDVKM. The CDR3 covers 14 residues. CDR3 sequence: CASSKPGRRNEQYF. CDR3 coding DNA: TGTGCCAGCAGTAAGCCGGGACGGAGGAACGAGCAGTACTTC.

This clonotype was picked up a small number of times. The rearrangement uses TRBV19 and TRBJ2-3, with D uncertain. V lost 3 bases and J 2 bases, leaving 12 bases between the germline ends. CDR3 length: 15 residues. Germline CDR1 reads LNHDA; CDR2 reads SQIVND (reference sequence). The CDR3 spells CASSIEPRYTDTQYF. The CDR3 coding sequence is TGTGCCAGTAGTATCGAACCCCGATACACAGATACGCAGTATTTT. Combining the CDR3 with reference TRBV19 and TRBJ2-3 gives the whole variable domain DGGITQSPKYLFRKEGQNVTLSCEQNLNHDAMYWYRQDPGQGLRLIYYSQIVNDFQKGDIAEGYSVSREKKESFPLTVTSAQKNPTAFYLCASSIEPRYTDTQYFGPGTRLTVL.

The chain combines TRBV7-2 with TRBJ1-2, with D maybe TRBD1 (6 bases). Germline V gene lookup returns CDR1 SGHTA and CDR2 FQGNSA. The CDR3 is 12 residues long. The V end was cut by 5 bases, the J end by 5 bases, with 9 bases between. The CDR3 DNA is TGTGCCAGCAGCATACAGGGTTATGGCTACACCTTC. Translation: CASSIQGYGYTF.

CDR3 amino acids: CASSHLDGGYGYTF. As DNA, the CDR3 is TGTGCCAGCAGCCACCTAGATGGGGGCTATGGCTACACCTTC. The V and J genes are TRBV28 and TRBJ1-2; TRBD1 might be the D (5 bases). Germline CDR1 reads MDHEN; CDR2 reads SYDVKM. CDR3 length: 14 amino acids. Trimming left V 6 bases short and J 4 bases short, with 15 bases between.

This clonotype was found a few times. This chain uses TRBV18 with TRBJ1-2; D is undetermined. Germline-derived CDR1 and CDR2 are KGHSH and LQKENI. The CDR3 runs to 17 residues. Trimming removed 1 base at V and 5 bases at J, with 20 bases between. As DNA, the CDR3 is TGTGCCAGCTCACCACAGGCCTCCCGGTCGCAGTTTTATGGCTACACCTTC. It translates to CASSPQASRSQFYGYTF.

This clonotype was seen only a few times. The CDR3 reads CASSSRFRGPNSPLHF. The CDR3 nucleotides read TGTGCCAGCAGTTCGAGATTCCGGGGCCCTAATTCACCCCTCCACTTT. This rearrangement joins TRBV3-1 to TRBJ1-6, with D possibly being TRBD1 (5 bases). There are 16 residues in the CDR3. Germline CDR1 reads LGHDT; CDR2 reads YNNKEL (reference sequence). Trimming cost V 6 bases and J 6 bases, with 18 bases left between them.

This clonotype was seen more than once but under ten times. CDR3 nucleotide sequence: TGCAGCGTTACCGGGCCCTACTCCTACGAGCAGTACTTC. Its translation: CSVTGPYSYEQYF. This sequence joins TRBV29-1 and TRBJ2-7; D uncertain. Trimming removed 5 bases from V and 0 bases from J, with 11 bases in between. The CDR3 sequence is 13 residues long. Germline V lookup: CDR1 SQVTM, CDR2 ANQGSEA.

This clonotype was recorded a few times. The V call is TRBV6-6, the J call TRBJ2-1; D remains unclear. The CDR3 has 15 residues. Trimming pared 5 bases from V and 6 bases from J, leaving 17 bases between. Germline V lookup: CDR1 MNHNY, CDR2 SVGAGI (reference sequence). As DNA, the CDR3 is TGTGCCAGCAGTCCTGGGATGGGTGTTTCCAATGAGCAGTTCTTC. Protein product: CASSPGMGVSNEQFF.

This clonotype came up many times. The chain has TRBV18 and TRBJ1-3; a weak D match, TRBD1 (6 bases). Germline-derived CDR1 and CDR2 are KGHSH and LQKENI. The CDR3 extends over 14 amino acids. The V end was cut by 3 bases, the J end by 0 bases, with 6 bases between. CDR3 sequence (DNA): TGTGCCAGCTCACCGGACAGCTCTGGAAACACCATATATTTT. It specifies CASSPDSSGNTIYF.

The sample holds a few counts of this clonotype. The chain is built from TRBV18 and TRBJ1-1; D unclear. Trimming stripped 3 bases from V and 3 bases from J, with 11 bases between. The germline V gene encodes CDR1 KGHSH and CDR2 LQKENI. There are 14 residues in the CDR3. This chain's CDR3 is CASSPIVSDTEAFF. CDR3 in DNA: TGTGCCAGCTCACCTATAGTGTCCGACACTGAAGCTTTCTTT.

This chain connects TRBV5-5 to TRBJ1-1; D perhaps matches TRBD1 (5 bases). The CDR3 length is 14 residues. Looked up from germline, CDR1 is SGHKS and CDR2 is YYEKEE (reference sequence). V shed 4 bases and J shed 3 bases, with 13 bases lying between them. This CDR3 is CASSAVRGDTEAFF. The CDR3, as DNA: TGTGCCAGCAGCGCCGTGAGAGGGGACACTGAAGCTTTCTTT.

This clonotype was recorded a few times. V usage is TRBV11-2 and J usage is TRBJ2-1; possibly TRBD1 for D (5 bases). This CDR3 spans 15 amino acids. V was shortened by 1 base and J by 2 bases, with 9 bases between the two germline ends. In germline, CDR1 is SGHAT, CDR2 FQNNGV. Here the CDR3 DNA reads TGTGCCAGCAGCTTAGCCGGACACCCCTACAATGAGCAGTTCTTC. Its protein is CASSLAGHPYNEQFF.

This clonotype came up many times. This chain joins TRBV14 and TRBJ1-2; D gene unclear. The CDR3 is made up of 14 amino acids. The germline V and J ends were trimmed by 1 base and 3 bases, with 9 bases remaining between them. Germline V gene lookup returns CDR1 SGHDN and CDR2 FVKESK. DNA for the CDR3: TGTGCCAGCAGCCAAGGATCCGGCTACTATGGCTACACCTTC. It encodes CASSQGSGYYGYTF.

This clonotype appeared a few times. CDR3 in DNA: TGTGCCAGCACTAGAGATTCTAACTATGGCTACACCTTC. Residues: CASTRDSNYGYTF. V usage is TRBV2 and J usage is TRBJ1-2; no definite D call. V lost 7 bases, J lost 0 bases, and 9 bases lay in between. This CDR3 spans 13 amino acids. CDR1 SNHLY and CDR2 FYNNEI come from the germline V gene.

This clonotype showed up many times. The rearrangement uses TRBV2 and TRBJ2-1, with TRBD1 identical over 9 bases. The germline V gene encodes CDR1 SNHLY and CDR2 FYNNEI. Germline trimming cut 6 bases from V and 8 bases from J; bases unmatched to any gene: 2. CDR3 length: 12 residues. The CDR3 nucleotides read TGTGCCAGCAGGGACAGGGGCGATGAGCAGTTCTTC. The encoded protein is CASRDRGDEQFF.

This clonotype was seen a handful of times. The V gene is TRBV18, the J gene TRBJ2-2; D gene uncertain. Germline-derived CDR1 and CDR2 are KGHSH and LQKENI. This CDR3 contains 13 residues. Trimming removed 6 bases from V and 4 bases from J, with 9 bases in between. The CDR3 coding sequence is TGTGCCAGCTCTACTATGGGCACCGGGGAGCTGTTTTTT. This encodes CASSTMGTGELFF.

This clonotype appeared many times. The chain uses TRBV24-1 and TRBJ2-2; TRBD1 might be the D (6 bases). The germline V gene has CDR1 KGHDR and CDR2 SFDVKD. CDR3 length: 18 residues. The V end lost 2 bases, the J end lost 4 bases, and 19 bases lay between the germline ends. Here the CDR3 reads CATSDSRARGFSTGELFF. CDR3 coding DNA: TGTGCCACCAGTGATTCCCGCGCCAGGGGCTTCTCCACCGGGGAGCTGTTTTTT.

The table lists this clonotype with many counts. J is TRBJ2-1 and V is TRBV20-1; 8 bases map to TRBD2. The length of the CDR3 is 16 residues. After removal of 3 bases from V and 2 bases from J, the junction contained 9 bases not matched to a gene. CDR1 and CDR2 from the germline V gene are DFQATT and SNEGSKA (reference sequence). The CDR3 coding sequence is TGCAGTGCTAGGCCTTTCCCGGGAGGGACCTACAATGAGCAGTTCTTC. Translated, it gives CSARPFPGGTYNEQFF.

This rearrangement joins TRBV11-2 to TRBJ2-7; D is unclear. The germline gives CDR1 SGHAT, CDR2 FQNNGV. V shed 1 base and J shed 6 bases, with 16 bases lying between them. The CDR3 consists of 15 residues. CDR3 residues: CASSLVLAASPEQYF. As DNA, the CDR3 is TGTGCCAGCAGCTTAGTTTTGGCGGCGTCGCCCGAGCAGTACTTC.

This chain connects TRBV7-3 to TRBJ2-6; D is ambiguous. CDR3 size: 18 residues. Trimming took off 0 bases at V and 2 bases at J, with 14 bases between the two ends. Germline CDR1 reads SGHTA; CDR2 reads FQGTGA. This chain's CDR3 is CASSLTLPGATGANVLTF. CDR3 sequence (DNA): TGTGCCAGCAGCTTAACGTTGCCAGGTGCCACTGGGGCCAACGTCCTGACTTTC.

This clonotype was found many times. The rearrangement links TRBV20-1 to TRBJ2-7, with 14 positions matching TRBD2. CDR1 is DFQATT and CDR2 is SNEGSKA in the germline V gene (reference sequence). The CDR3 runs to 14 residues. Losses at the gene ends were 6 bases for V and 4 bases for J; bases not matched to a gene: 5. Here the CDR3 reads CSAERTSGGYEQYF. Here the CDR3 DNA reads TGCAGTGCCGAAAGGACTAGCGGGGGGTACGAGCAGTACTTC.

The V gene is TRBV4-2, the J gene TRBJ1-1; D gene ambiguous. Germline CDR1 reads LGHNA; CDR2 reads YNFKEQ. The CDR3 has 12 residues. V was shortened by 0 bases and J by 10 bases, with 9 bases between the two germline ends. DNA of the CDR3: TGTGCCAGCAGCCAAGATTTGGGTGGAGCTTTCTTT. This translates into CASSQDLGGAFF.

This clonotype has ten or more counts. The gene calls are TRBV7-9 and TRBJ2-3; D unclear. The germline gives CDR1 SEHNR, CDR2 FQNEAQ (reference sequence). This CDR3 spans 14 amino acids. V lost 5 bases and J lost 3, with 12 bases in between. The CDR3 sequence: CASSLTRSTDTQYF. As DNA, the CDR3 is TGTGCCAGCAGCCTGACCCGTTCGACAGATACGCAGTATTTT.

The sample holds a few counts of this clonotype. The V call is TRBV20-1, the J call TRBJ2-4, with D possibly being TRBD1 (5 bases). This CDR3 contains 15 residues. V shed 3 bases and J shed 0 bases, with 12 bases lying between them. The germline gives CDR1 DFQATT, CDR2 SNEGSKA (reference sequence). CDR3 nucleotides: TGCAGTGCTAGCTTCCCTCAGGGAGCCAAAAACATTCAGTACTTC. Protein: CSASFPQGAKNIQYF.